The 23 T cell receptor beta chains given below trace back to one sample, sequenced in a study of PD-L1 blockade in urothelial cancer. Profiling relied on immunoSEQ multiplex PCR, and the TCRdb table lists in-frame clones only, not all of them. This sample carries under 55,000 clones, around 80% of them seen once, and the ten largest clones take about 3.2%. The time point is: pretreatment peripheral blood. Sample: PBMCs, taken around atezolizumab (anti-PD-L1) treatment. The source of these receptors is a man in his 70s with urothelial cancer.

This rearrangement joins TRBV2 to TRBJ1-1; D gene unclear. This CDR3 is built from 11 residues. Trimming pared 8 bases from V and 7 bases from J, leaving 11 bases between. Germline values: CDR1 SNHLY, CDR2 FYNNEI. In nucleotides, the CDR3 is TGTGCCAGCTCCTTACGGGATGAAGCTTTCTTT. Its protein product is CASSLRDEAFF.

The chain has TRBV5-6 and TRBJ2-7; 7 positions agree with TRBD1. Germline CDR1 is SGHDT and CDR2 is YYEEEE. After removal of 2 bases from V and 6 bases from J, the junction contained 8 bases not matched to a gene. The length of the CDR3 is 14 residues. The CDR3 protein is CASSFPGTAVEQYF. The CDR3 nucleotides read TGTGCCAGCAGCTTTCCCGGGACAGCAGTCGAGCAGTACTTC. The whole variable domain, filled in from reference TRBV5-6 and TRBJ2-7, reads DAGVTQSPTHLIKTRGQQVTLRCSPKSGHDTVSWYQQALGQGPQFIFQYYEEEERQRGNFPDRFSGHQFPNYSSELNVNALLLGDSALYLCASSFPGTAVEQYFGPGTRLTVT.

The chain is built from TRBV7-9 and TRBJ2-2; perhaps TRBD2 as D (6 bases). The CDR3 is made up of 14 amino acids. Germline values: CDR1 SEHNR, CDR2 FQNEAQ (reference sequence). V dropped 4 bases and J dropped 1 base, with 7 bases sitting between them. The CDR3 DNA is TGTGCCAGCAGCTATAGCGGGAACACCGGGGAGCTGTTTTTT. It specifies CASSYSGNTGELFF.

The chain uses TRBV29-1 and TRBJ1-1, with D uncertain. Deletions cut 4 bases from V and 3 bases from J, with 15 bases between. This CDR3 comprises 14 residues. CDR1 SQVTM and CDR2 ANQGSEA come from the germline V gene. In nucleotides, the CDR3 is TGCAGCGTTGGTGGTGGGCAGTCGGACACTGAAGCTTTCTTT. As protein: CSVGGGQSDTEAFF.

V and J are TRBV19 and TRBJ2-1; D is ambiguous. The CDR3 is 12 amino acids. V was clipped by 3 bases and J by 7 bases, with 7 bases between them. From germline, CDR1 is LNHDA and CDR2 SQIVND (reference sequence). CDR3: CASSMALNEQFF. The DNA of the CDR3 is TGTGCCAGTAGTATGGCCTTAAATGAGCAGTTCTTC.

This clone was seen more than once but under ten times. The chain combines TRBV6-4 with TRBJ1-6; D is possibly TRBD1 (5 bases). CDR1 MRHNA and CDR2 SNTAGT come from the germline V gene. The CDR3 contains 15 residues. V lost 4 bases to trimming and J lost 6 bases, with 13 bases between them. The CDR3 DNA sequence: TGTGCCAGCAGTGTCGACAGTCAACCTAATTCACCCCTCCACTTT. Residues: CASSVDSQPNSPLHF.

This clone showed up just once. The rearrangement links TRBV5-4 to TRBJ2-7; TRBD2 matches 8 bases. Per the germline V gene, CDR1 is SGHNT and CDR2 is YYREEE (reference sequence). There are 14 residues in the CDR3. V shed 4 bases and J 2 bases; nucleotides not matched to a gene: 5. This CDR3 is CASSESGLAYEQYF. The CDR3 DNA sequence: TGTGCCAGCAGCGAGTCGGGACTAGCCTACGAGCAGTACTTC.

The chain carries TRBV5-1 and TRBJ2-5, with 11 bases aligning to TRBD1. This CDR3 contains 17 residues. Germline CDR1 and CDR2: SGHRS and YFSETQ. V trimming: 4 bases; J trimming: 2 bases; junction bases outside the gene matches: 10. CDR3 in DNA: TGCGCCAGCAGCCTACGGCCCGGGACAGGGGGTCAAGAGACCCAGTACTTC. Protein: CASSLRPGTGGQETQYF.

This chain links TRBV5-1 with TRBJ2-5, with TRBD1 identical over 7 bases. There are 14 residues in the CDR3. The germline CDR1 and CDR2 sequences are SGHRS and YFSETQ. V was pared by 4 bases and J by 5 bases, with 8 bases of the junction left unmatched. CDR3 DNA: TGCGCCAGCAGCACAGGGGATGTGGCGGAGACCCAGTACTTC. Residues: CASSTGDVAETQYF.

The chain links TRBV18 to TRBJ1-1; D remains unclear. Germline V gives CDR1 KGHSH, CDR2 LQKENI. The CDR3 totals 12 residues. CDR3 region: CATRGGNTEAFF. The CDR3 DNA follows: TGTGCGACCAGAGGCGGTAACACTGAAGCTTTCTTT.

This chain links TRBV18 with TRBJ2-1, with TRBD2 as a possible D gene (6 bases). Per the germline V gene, CDR1 is KGHSH and CDR2 is LQKENI. The CDR3 is 14 residues long. Trimming left V 3 bases short and J 13 bases short, with 19 bases between. The DNA for the CDR3 is TGTGCCAGCTCACCCAGCCGGATGGGGACTGATCAGTTCTTC. Its translation: CASSPSRMGTDQFF.

The CDR3 coding sequence is TGCGCCAGCAGCTCGACTCGGGATTCTAACTATGGCTACACCTTC. Translation: CASSSTRDSNYGYTF. The chain combines TRBV5-1 with TRBJ1-2; D gene unclear. Germline V gene lookup returns CDR1 SGHRS and CDR2 YFSETQ. The length of the CDR3 is 15 residues. Trimming removed 3 bases from V and 0 bases from J, with 12 bases in between.

This sequence joins TRBV5-1 and TRBJ1-5; 9 nucleotides align to TRBD1. V was clipped by 3 bases and J by 7 bases; unmatched bases: 2. Germline-derived CDR1 and CDR2 are SGHRS and YFSETQ. CDR3 length equals 13 residues. In nucleotides, the CDR3 is TGCGCCAGCAGCTGGACAGGGGAGCAGCCCCAGCATTTT. It codes for CASSWTGEQPQHF.

The chain is built from TRBV27 and TRBJ1-5, with D unresolved. The CDR3 extends over 14 amino acids. The V gene's germline CDR1 is MNHEY and CDR2 SMNVEV (reference sequence). Deletions cut 5 bases from V and 6 bases from J, with 14 bases between. CDR3: CASSPVPGGQPQHF. CDR3 DNA sequence: TGTGCCAGCAGTCCGGTCCCGGGAGGTCAGCCCCAGCATTTT.

V usage is TRBV6-5 and J usage is TRBJ2-3; possible D gene TRBD1, 6 bases. V was clipped by 5 bases and J by 5 bases, with 14 bases between them. CDR1 and CDR2 (germline): MNHEY, SVGAGI. CDR3 length: 14 amino acids. Here the CDR3 reads CASSLTGPGDTQYF. The CDR3 coding sequence is TGTGCCAGCAGTCTCACAGGGCCTGGAGATACGCAGTATTTT.

The chain employs TRBV19 and TRBJ1-1; the D gene is possibly TRBD1 (6 bases). V shed 10 bases and J shed 0 bases, with 15 bases lying between them. CDR1 LNHDA and CDR2 SQIVND come from the germline V gene (reference sequence). The CDR3 covers 14 residues. The CDR3 nucleotides read TGTGCCAACCATTCAAACAGGGTGAACACTGAAGCTTTCTTT. Its protein product is CANHSNRVNTEAFF.

The table lists this clone with a few counts. This rearrangement joins TRBV10-3 to TRBJ1-2; a weak D match, TRBD1 (6 bases). Germline lookup yields CDR1 ENHRY and CDR2 SYGVKD. The germline V and J ends were trimmed by 6 bases and 2 bases, with 19 bases remaining between them. CDR3 length: 16 residues. As DNA, the CDR3 is TGTGCCATCAGCGTCGCCGAGGCAGGGGCCAACTATGGCTACACCTTC. Amino acid sequence: CAISVAEAGANYGYTF.

This sequence joins TRBV7-9 and TRBJ1-4; D gene unclear. This CDR3 region has 13 residues. V lost 3 bases and J 8 bases, leaving 10 bases between the germline ends. CDR1 is SEHNR, CDR2 FQNEAQ, per germline (reference sequence). CDR3 amino acids: CASSFWSEEKLFF. Written as DNA, the CDR3 is TGTGCCAGCAGCTTCTGGTCGGAGGAAAAACTGTTTTTT.

The chain uses TRBV18 and TRBJ2-1; TRBD1 matches 8 bases. V was clipped by 6 bases and J by 5 bases; unmatched bases: 9. CDR1 KGHSH and CDR2 LQKENI come from the germline V gene. CDR3 length: 15 amino acids. This chain's CDR3 is CASSFDRGLDNEQFF. In DNA, the CDR3 is TGTGCCAGCTCGTTTGACAGGGGCTTGGACAATGAGCAGTTCTTC.

The rearrangement joins TRBV19 to TRBJ1-2, with D possibly being TRBD1 (6 bases). The CDR3 covers 15 residues. CDR1 is LNHDA and CDR2 is SQIVND in the germline V gene (reference sequence). Trimming cost V 5 bases and J 3 bases, with 16 bases left between them. CDR3 DNA sequence: TGTGCCAGTAGTCAGGGACACTTCAATTACTATGGCTACACCTTC. Translated: CASSQGHFNYYGYTF.

The chain couples TRBV30 to TRBJ1-1, with TRBD1 matching over 7 bases. Germline V gene data show CDR1 as GTSNPN and CDR2 as SVGIG (reference sequence). The CDR3 contains 13 residues. V lost 0 bases, J lost 3 bases, and 1 base stayed unmatched. DNA of the CDR3: TGTGCCTGGAGTGTACAGGGGTACACTGAAGCTTTCTTT. It yields the protein CAWSVQGYTEAFF.

The V and J genes are TRBV4-2 and TRBJ2-1; D is unclear. The V and J ends lost 2 bases and 4 bases respectively, with 12 bases between them. The CDR3 consists of 15 residues. The germline V gene encodes CDR1 LGHNA and CDR2 YNFKEQ. CDR3 protein: CASSQTLEPYNEQFF. The CDR3 bases are TGTGCCAGCAGCCAAACTCTAGAGCCGTACAATGAGCAGTTCTTC.

The V and J genes are TRBV6-6 and TRBJ1-2; TRBD1 matches at 7 bases. Germline trimming cut 0 bases from V and 3 bases from J; bases unmatched to any gene: 1. The CDR3 is 14 residues long. Germline values: CDR1 MNHNY, CDR2 SVGAGI (reference sequence). As DNA, the CDR3 is TGTGCCAGCAGTTACTCGGGGACAGACTATGGCTACACCTTC. It encodes CASSYSGTDYGYTF.